This T cell receptor (beta chain) was recorded in a study of cytomegalovirus exposure and HLA in healthy donors. Study overall: HLA-typed donors were the source of 86 million or so unique TCRs held in an early data release. General study findings and limits: In vitro testing confirmed a few CMV-associated chains as specific for CMV antigens.

A multiplex PCR was run with 60 Vbeta primers and 13 Jbeta primers. The protocol was immunoSEQ multiplex PCR, while the TCRdb copy is restricted to in-frame clones and leaves out a portion. The sample lists about 230,000 clones, approximately 85% seen once, with roughly 0.22% in the top ten. Losses at the gene ends were 1 base for V and 3 bases for J; bases not matched to a gene: 8. The CDR3 covers 17 residues. Germline V CDR1 and CDR2: SEHNR, FQNEAQ (reference sequence). Turning to this clone: The antigen remains undetermined.

Material for sequencing was PBMCs. The receptor was derived from a girl aged 2-10 years in good health and CMV-seronegative. V is TRBV7-9 and J is TRBJ2-2, with TRBD1 identical over 7 bases. The CDR3 coding sequence is TGTGCCAGCAGCTTAGGACAGGGCAAACCGTACACCGGGGAGCTGTTTTTT. Its translation: CASSLGQGKPYTGELFF. The variable domain in full, completed from reference TRBV7-9 and TRBJ2-2, reads DTGVSQNPRHKITKRGQNVTFRCDPISEHNRLYWYRQTLGQGPEFLTYFQNEAQLEKSRLLSDRFSAERPKGSFSTLEIQRTEQGDSAMYLCASSLGQGKPYTGELFFGEGSRLTVL.